The 19 T cell receptor beta chains given below trace back to one sample, sequenced in a study of blood T cell repertoires in COVID-19. The repertoire was sequenced with immunoSEQ multiplex PCR; TCRdb's copy has only in-frame clones and lacks some. The sample contains a few hundred thousand clones, about 87% of which appear only once. Input material: peripheral blood. The receptors were gathered from a woman aged 65 to 85 with COVID-19, enrolled during active disease.

The count of this clone is one. The genes are TRBV19 and TRBJ1-2; D might be TRBD1 (6 bases). The ends were cut back, 9 bases at V and 4 bases at J, with 15 bases in the middle. Germline lookup yields CDR1 LNHDA and CDR2 SQIVND (reference sequence). CDR3 length: 13 amino acids. Here the CDR3 reads CARHRAGVYGYTF. The CDR3 DNA sequence: TGTGCCAGACACAGGGCCGGGGTCTATGGCTACACCTTC.

The V call is TRBV6-5, the J call TRBJ1-2; maybe TRBD1 (6 bases). Germline CDR1 reads MNHEY; CDR2 reads SVGAGI. This CDR3 contains 14 residues. The ends were cut back, 8 bases at V and 6 bases at J, with 19 bases in the middle. CDR3 DNA sequence: TGTGCCAGCCGAGAGGGGGGGACCGCAGATGGCTACACCTTC. Encoded protein: CASREGGTADGYTF.

This clone was seen only once. This chain joins TRBV9 and TRBJ2-7; D call uncertain. V lost 4 bases and J lost 4, with 9 bases in between. This CDR3 has 12 amino acids. Looked up from germline, CDR1 is SGDLS and CDR2 is YYNGEE. This chain's CDR3 is CASSLYSYEQYF. Written as DNA, the CDR3 is TGTGCCAGCAGCCTATATTCATACGAGCAGTACTTC.

This chain uses TRBV6-6 with TRBJ1-3; D gene uncertain. CDR1 and CDR2 (germline): MNHNY, SVGAGI (reference sequence). This CDR3 region has 12 residues. V dropped 7 bases and J dropped 0 bases, with 4 bases sitting between them. The CDR3 DNA is TGTGCCAGCACCAACTCTGGAAACACCATATATTTT. Translating gives CASTNSGNTIYF.

The genes are TRBV29-1 and TRBJ1-5; D might be TRBD1 (5 bases). Trimming cost V 7 bases and J 3 bases, with 16 bases left between them. The CDR3 consists of 14 residues. In germline, CDR1 is SQVTM, CDR2 ANQGSEA. The CDR3 region has the DNA TGCAGCGCCCGACGGGGGGATGCCAATCAGCCCCAGCATTTT. This gives the protein CSARRGDANQPQHF.

This clone showed up just once. This chain uses TRBV28 with TRBJ1-5; D unresolved. Germline assignment: CDR1 MDHEN and CDR2 SYDVKM. V gave up 9 bases and J gave up 0 bases, with 3 bases separating them. The CDR3 has 11 amino acids. The CDR3 protein is CASYSNQPQHF. CDR3 nucleotides: TGTGCCAGTTATAGCAATCAGCCCCAGCATTTT.

The chain is built from TRBV19 and TRBJ2-7, with 7 bases fitting TRBD1. CDR1 LNHDA and CDR2 SQIVND come from the germline V gene (reference sequence). Trimming took 4 bases from V and 5 from J; bases not matched to a gene: 11. The CDR3 loop spans 15 amino acids. The CDR3 bases are TGTGCCAGTAGTAACCCCCACAGGGGTTCGGACGAGCAGTACTTC. It is translated as CASSNPHRGSDEQYF.

This chain uses TRBV28 with TRBJ2-7; tentatively, D is TRBD1 (5 bases). This CDR3 is 15 amino acids long. Germline V gene sequence: CDR1 MDHEN, CDR2 SYDVKM. Trimming left V 7 bases short and J 6 bases short, with 22 bases between. CDR3 in DNA: TGTGCCAGCACCCCTGGTGGGGCAGGGTTGACCGAGCAGTACTTC. Amino acid sequence: CASTPGGAGLTEQYF.

The chain joins TRBV7-8 to TRBJ1-3; 7 nucleotides line up with TRBD1. V shed 7 bases, J shed 4 bases, and the junction held 13 bases outside the gene matches. This CDR3 has 16 residues. Germline CDR1 reads SGHVS; CDR2 reads FQNEAQ. CDR3 amino acids: CASTTLGTGEGNTIYF. CDR3 coding DNA: TGTGCCAGCACCACCTTGGGTACAGGGGAAGGAAACACCATATATTTT.

The chain links TRBV5-1 to TRBJ2-1, with D perhaps matching TRBD1 (5 bases). This CDR3 spans 14 amino acids. Germline assignment: CDR1 SGHRS and CDR2 YFSETQ. Trimming stripped 4 bases from V and 0 bases from J, with 8 bases between. This CDR3 is CASSADTSYNEQFF. The CDR3 DNA reads TGCGCCAGCAGCGCGGACACCTCCTACAATGAGCAGTTCTTC.

The J gene is TRBJ2-7, the V gene TRBV18; 8 bases are a match to TRBD1. This CDR3 spans 15 amino acids. Trimming at V came to 3 bases and at J to 7 bases, leaving 11 bases not matched to a gene. Germline V gives CDR1 KGHSH, CDR2 LQKENI. The CDR3 DNA reads TGTGCCAGCTCACCGGCCGGGACAGGAGGTACGGAGCAGTACTTC. Encoded protein: CASSPAGTGGTEQYF.

The chain employs TRBV20-1 and TRBJ2-7; 10 positions match TRBD1. Germline loops: CDR1 DFQATT, CDR2 SNEGSKA (reference sequence). Trimming at V came to 3 bases and at J to 3 bases, leaving 2 bases not matched to a gene. This CDR3 spans 13 amino acids. In DNA, the CDR3 is TGCAGTGCTAGTAGGGACAGGGGCTACGAGCAGTACTTC. It specifies CSASRDRGYEQYF.

The chain combines TRBV29-1 with TRBJ1-5, with 8 nucleotides matching TRBD1. V lost 4 bases to trimming and J lost 5 bases; unmatched junction nucleotides: 7. CDR1 and CDR2 from the germline V gene are SQVTM and ANQGSEA. This CDR3 has 14 amino acids. The CDR3: CSVVLGQGHQPQHF. CDR3 DNA sequence: TGCAGCGTTGTCTTAGGACAGGGCCATCAGCCCCAGCATTTT.

V is TRBV21-1 and J is TRBJ1-5; the listed D gene, TRBD1, was not tested against the DNA. TRBV21-1 is labeled a pseudogene. This CDR3 contains 16 residues. As DNA, the CDR3 is TGTGCCAGCAGCAAAGAAGGGGCGGACATCAATCAGCCCCAGCATTTT. Its translation is CASSKEGADINQPQHF.

This chain uses TRBV5-4 with TRBJ2-1, with 13 positions matching TRBD2. The CDR3 is 16 residues long. Looked up from germline, CDR1 is SGHNT and CDR2 is YYREEE (reference sequence). The V and J ends lost 4 bases and 8 bases, in that order; junction bases with no gene match: 9. The DNA of the CDR3 is TGTGCCAGCAGCCCCCCCGGACTAGCGGGAGCTTATGAGCAGTTCTTC. It is translated as CASSPPGLAGAYEQFF.

This chain links TRBV7-9 with TRBJ1-5; 9 nucleotides match TRBD1. Germline loops: CDR1 SEHNR, CDR2 FQNEAQ (reference sequence). This CDR3 is 14 amino acids long. Trimming took 1 base from V and 7 from J; bases not matched to a gene: 2. As DNA, the CDR3 is TGTGCCAGCAGCTTAGGGACAGGGGAACAGCCCCAGCATTTT. Translation gives CASSLGTGEQPQHF.

V gene TRBV27 combines with J gene TRBJ2-1, with D perhaps matching TRBD2 (6 bases). The germline V gene has CDR1 MNHEY and CDR2 SMNVEV (reference sequence). The V gene lost 1 base and the J gene lost 5 bases, with 12 bases spanning the gap. The CDR3 runs to 15 residues. This CDR3 reads CASSLFQRADNEQFF. CDR3 sequence (DNA): TGTGCCAGCAGTTTATTCCAGCGGGCGGACAATGAGCAGTTCTTC.

The gene calls are TRBV28 and TRBJ2-1, with D unresolved. Germline loops: CDR1 MDHEN, CDR2 SYDVKM. The V gene lost 3 bases and the J gene lost 0 bases, with 9 bases spanning the gap. The CDR3 has 15 residues. CDR3 loop: CASSLTAVSYNEQFF. For the CDR3, the DNA is TGTGCCAGCAGTTTGACTGCAGTCTCCTACAATGAGCAGTTCTTC.

V gene TRBV19 combines with J gene TRBJ1-4, with D maybe TRBD1 (5 bases). The ends were cut back, 1 base at V and 8 bases at J, with 14 bases in the middle. CDR1 is LNHDA and CDR2 is SQIVND in the germline V gene (reference sequence). The CDR3 has 15 amino acids. CDR3 bases: TGTGCCAGTAGTATAGTAGTGGCGACAGCCGAAAAACTGTTTTTT. Its translation is CASSIVVATAEKLFF.